This T cell receptor (beta chain) was identified during a study of CD8+ T cells in alopecia areata. As for the study in general: Affected scalp percentage gauged treated patients' severity.

The CDR3 is 13 amino acids. V was shortened by 5 bases and J by 5 bases, with 13 bases between the two germline ends. Per germline, CDR1 SGHTA and CDR2 FQGNSA. Reverse transcription of extracted RNA yielded cDNA, which provided the sequencing template. The table came from immunoSEQ multiplex PCR; TCRdb's copy has only in-frame clones and leaves some out. The data show approximately 190,000 clones, 58% seen once. Treatment meaning: oral pan-JAK inhibitor, 5-10 mg twice daily. The source of this sequence is a human donor with alopecia areata. The J gene is TRBJ2-7, the V gene TRBV7-2, with a weak D call TRBD1 (6 bases). Source: CD4+ T cells sorted from blood, taken at week 24, from a patient treated with tofacitinib. The CDR3 protein is CASSHRQEDEQYF. CDR3 sequence (DNA): TGTGCCAGCAGCCACCGACAGGAAGACGAGCAGTACTTC.